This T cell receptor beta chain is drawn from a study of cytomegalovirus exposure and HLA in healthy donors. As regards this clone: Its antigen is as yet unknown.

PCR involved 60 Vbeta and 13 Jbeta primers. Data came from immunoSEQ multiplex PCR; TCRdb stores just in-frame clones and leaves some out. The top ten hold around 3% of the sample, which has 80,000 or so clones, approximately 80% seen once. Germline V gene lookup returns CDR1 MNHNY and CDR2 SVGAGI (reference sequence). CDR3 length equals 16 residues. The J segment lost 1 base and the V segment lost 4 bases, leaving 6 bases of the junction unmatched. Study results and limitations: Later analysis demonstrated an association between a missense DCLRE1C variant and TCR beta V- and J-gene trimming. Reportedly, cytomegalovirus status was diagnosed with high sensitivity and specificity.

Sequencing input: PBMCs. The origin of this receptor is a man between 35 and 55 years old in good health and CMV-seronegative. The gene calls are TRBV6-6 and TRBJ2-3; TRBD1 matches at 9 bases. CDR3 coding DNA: TGTGCCAGCAGTTTACAGGGGGCGCTGGGCACAGATACGCAGTATTTT. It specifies CASSLQGALGTDTQYF.